The clone carrying this T cell receptor beta chain was picked up one time. Its antigen is still unknown. Sequencing used immunoSEQ multiplex PCR; TCRdb keeps in-frame clones, though not all of them. The sample holds about 27,000 clones, approximately 78% seen once. This sample stems from a study of T cells in localized non-small cell lung cancer. The study, taken as a whole, reports: Because sequencing included only one region (of the tumor), heterogeneity remains possible. Turning up in adjacent lung were a median about 56 of the top 100 tumor clones. Of the tissues analyzed, uninvolved adjacent lung showed maximal T cell clonality, greater than tumor. An association was observed between higher blood T cell density and longer overall survival.

This CDR3 contains 16 residues. After removal of 3 bases from V and 8 bases from J, the junction contained 13 bases not matched to a gene. The germline V gene encodes CDR1 SGHRS and CDR2 YFSETQ. The sample in question was peripheral blood, obtained before any cancer treatment. This TCR was recovered from a woman aged 35-75 years with stage I lung adenocarcinoma. The rearrangement joins TRBV5-1 to TRBJ2-1; TRBD2 matches at 8 bases. The CDR3 DNA reads TGCGCCAGCAGCTCTCAACCCGGGACTAGTAGTGATGAGCAGTTCTTC. It encodes CASSSQPGTSSDEQFF.